The TCR beta chain under discussion was sequenced for a study of T cell responses to AZD1222 COVID-19 vaccine. Findings and caveats of the study: Targeting of unmutated variant regions was reportedly seen in nearly half of spike-specific TCRs.

V was trimmed by 4 bases and J by 1 base, leaving 4 bases between them. CDR3 size: 12 residues. Worth noting for this clone: Its target is not known.

Using immunoSEQ multiplex PCR, the repertoire was profiled, and TCRdb retains in-frame clones only, with some absent. This sample has some 110,000 clones, with 85% to 95% found just once. This chain connects TRBV12-3 or TRBV12-4 to TRBJ1-1, with D hard to call. This clonotype was sampled from an adult in good health. The sample was peripheral blood, taken on day 0 of AZD1222 vaccination. This chain's CDR3 is CASSSRNTEAFF. CDR3 in DNA: TGTGCCAGCAGTTCGCGGAACACTGAAGCTTTCTTT.